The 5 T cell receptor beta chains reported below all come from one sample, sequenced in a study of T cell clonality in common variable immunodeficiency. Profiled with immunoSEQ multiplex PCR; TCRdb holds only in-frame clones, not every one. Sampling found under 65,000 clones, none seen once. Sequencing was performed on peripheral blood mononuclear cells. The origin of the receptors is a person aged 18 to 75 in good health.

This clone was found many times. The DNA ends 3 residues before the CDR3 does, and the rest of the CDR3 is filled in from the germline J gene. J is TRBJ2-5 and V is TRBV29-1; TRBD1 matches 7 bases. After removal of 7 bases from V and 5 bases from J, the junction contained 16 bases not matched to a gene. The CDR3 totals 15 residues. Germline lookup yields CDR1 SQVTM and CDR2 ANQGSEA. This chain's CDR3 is CSADLTGQVTETQYF. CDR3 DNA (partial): TGCAGCGCTGACCTGACAGGGCAGGTAACGGAGACC. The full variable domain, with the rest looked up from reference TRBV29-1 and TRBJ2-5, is SAVISQKPSRDICQRGTSLTIQCQVDSQVTMMFWYRQQPGQSLTLIATANQGSEATYESGFVIDKFPISRPNLTFSTLTVSNMSPEDSSIYLCSADLTGQVTETQYFGPGTRLLVL.

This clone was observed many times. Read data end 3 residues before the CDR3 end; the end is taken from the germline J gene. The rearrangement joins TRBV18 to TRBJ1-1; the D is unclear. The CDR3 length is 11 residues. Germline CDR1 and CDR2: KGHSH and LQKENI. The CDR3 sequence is CASSPAVEAFF. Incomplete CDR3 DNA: TGTGCCAGCTCACCGGCGGTGGAA. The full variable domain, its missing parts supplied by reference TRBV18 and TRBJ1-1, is NAGVMQNPRHLVRRRGQEARLRCSPMKGHSHVYWYRQLPEEGLKFMVYLQKENIIDESGMPKERFSAEFPKEGPSILRIQQVVRGDSAAYFCASSPAVEAFFGQGTRLTVV.

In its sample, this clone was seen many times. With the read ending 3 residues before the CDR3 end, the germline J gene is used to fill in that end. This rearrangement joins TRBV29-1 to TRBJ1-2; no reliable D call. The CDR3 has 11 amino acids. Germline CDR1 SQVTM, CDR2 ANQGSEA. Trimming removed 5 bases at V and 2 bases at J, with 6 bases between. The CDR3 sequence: CSVFGNYGYTF. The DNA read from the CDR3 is TGCAGCGTTTTCGGGAACTATGGC.

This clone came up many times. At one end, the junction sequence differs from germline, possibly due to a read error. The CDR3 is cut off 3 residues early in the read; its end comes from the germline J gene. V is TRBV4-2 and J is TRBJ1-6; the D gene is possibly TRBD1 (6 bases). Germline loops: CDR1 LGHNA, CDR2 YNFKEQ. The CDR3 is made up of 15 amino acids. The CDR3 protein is CASSQGQGIGSPLHF. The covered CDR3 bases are TGCGCCAGCAGCCAGGGGCAGGGGATTGGTTCACCC.

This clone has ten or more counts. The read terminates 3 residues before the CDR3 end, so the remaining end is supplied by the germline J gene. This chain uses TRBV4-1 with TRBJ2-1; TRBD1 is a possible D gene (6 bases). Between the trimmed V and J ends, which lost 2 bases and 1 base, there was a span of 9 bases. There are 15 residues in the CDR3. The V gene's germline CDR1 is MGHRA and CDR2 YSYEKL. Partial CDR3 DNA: TGCGCCAGCAGCCAACCACAGGGATCCTACAATGAG. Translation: CASSQPQGSYNE. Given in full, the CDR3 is CASSQPQGSYNEQFF.